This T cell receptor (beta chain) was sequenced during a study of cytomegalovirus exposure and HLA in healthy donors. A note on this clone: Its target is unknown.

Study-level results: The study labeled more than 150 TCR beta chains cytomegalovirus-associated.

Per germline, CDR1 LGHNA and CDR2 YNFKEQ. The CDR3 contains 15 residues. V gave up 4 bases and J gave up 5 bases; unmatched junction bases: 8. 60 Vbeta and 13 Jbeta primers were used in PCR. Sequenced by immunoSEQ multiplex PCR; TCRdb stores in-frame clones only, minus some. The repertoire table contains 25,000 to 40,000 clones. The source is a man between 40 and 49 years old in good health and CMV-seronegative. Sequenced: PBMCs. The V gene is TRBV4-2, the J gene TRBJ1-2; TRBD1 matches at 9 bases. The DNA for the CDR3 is TGTGCCAGCAGCCCCGGGACAGGGCTAGGATATGGCTACACCTTC. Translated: CASSPGTGLGYGYTF.